This TCR beta chain was observed in a study of T cell responses to AZD1222 COVID-19 vaccine. V was clipped by 5 bases and J by 6 bases; unmatched bases: 5. CDR1 is SGHVS and CDR2 is FQNEAQ in the germline V gene. The CDR3 is 14 amino acids. Generated by immunoSEQ multiplex PCR, the TCRdb table keeps only in-frame clones and is missing some. Found here are about 86,000 clones, 88% of them singletons; the top ten hold 9% to 13%. The source is an adult who received the AZD1222 COVID-19 vaccine. The J gene is TRBJ1-5, the V gene TRBV7-8; 9 positions match TRBD1. This sample comprised peripheral blood, obtained 28 days after the second AZD1222 dose. The CDR3 sequence is CASSAGTGSQPQHF. CDR3 DNA: TGTGCCAGCAGCGCCGGGACAGGGAGTCAGCCCCAGCATTTT.